This entry lists 25 T cell receptor beta chains sequenced from one sample in a study of blood T cell repertoires in COVID-19 (dated by TCRdb to 2018 to 2020). The protocol used for the library was the immunoSEQ multiplex PCR assay. This is the immuneACCESS table as TCRdb keeps it, with only in-frame sequences that have V and J called. A part of the clones is gone; compared with another copy, unresolved V genes explain less than half, and the rest is unexplained. This sample comprises 65,000 or so clones, around 87% of them detected only once. Over 9.5% of the sample comes from the top ten. Specimen: peripheral blood. The receptors were sampled from a human donor with acute or convalescent COVID-19. The donor label of this sample is uncertain.

This chain connects TRBV7-3 to TRBJ1-2, with D unclear. CDR3 length: 15 residues. V was cut by 4 bases and J by 3 bases, with 15 bases left in between. CDR1 is SGHTA and CDR2 is FQGTGA in the germline V gene. CDR3 nucleotide sequence: TGTGCCAGCAGCTCCAGATCCGGGGAAGACTATGGCTACACCTTC. It yields the protein CASSSRSGEDYGYTF.

The chain combines TRBV5-1 with TRBJ1-6, with D unresolved. Germline values: CDR1 SGHRS, CDR2 YFSETQ. This CDR3 is 13 amino acids long. V lost 0 bases to trimming and J lost 6 bases, with 4 bases between them. The CDR3 region has the DNA TGCGCCAGCAGCTTGGGAGGTAATTCACCCCTCCACTTT. Its protein is CASSLGGNSPLHF.

The CDR3 spells CASREIFSGNTIYF. The CDR3 DNA is TGTGCCAGCCGAGAGATTTTCTCTGGAAACACCATATATTTT. The chain carries TRBV28 and TRBJ1-3, with D unresolved. Trimming removed 8 bases at V and 0 bases at J, with 11 bases between. The CDR3 is made up of 14 amino acids. Germline lookup yields CDR1 MDHEN and CDR2 SYDVKM.

The V and J genes are TRBV11-3 and TRBJ2-5, with 7 nucleotides matching TRBD2. CDR1 and CDR2 (germline): SGHNT, YENEEA. CDR3 length: 17 residues. With 2 bases clipped from V and 2 bases from J, the junction kept 11 bases outside the gene matches. CDR3 region: CASSLRLGGGTQETQYF. The CDR3 DNA follows: TGTGCCAGCAGCTTACGTTTGGGCGGGGGAACTCAAGAGACCCAGTACTTC. The full variable domain, with the rest looked up from reference TRBV11-3 and TRBJ2-5, is EAGVVQSPRYKIIEKKQPVAFWCNPISGHNTLYWYLQNLGQGPELLIRYENEEAVDDSQLPKDRFSAERLKGVDSTLKIQPAELGDSAVYLCASSLRLGGGTQETQYFGPGTRLLVL.

This sequence joins TRBV11-2 and TRBJ2-2; 8 bases are shared with TRBD1. CDR1 is SGHAT and CDR2 is FQNNGV in the germline V gene. With 5 bases clipped from V and 4 bases from J, the junction kept 6 bases outside the gene matches. This CDR3 spans 15 amino acids. The CDR3 region has the DNA TGTGCCAGCAGCAGAGACAGGGGTGGCACCGGGGAGCTGTTTTTT. Encoded protein: CASSRDRGGTGELFF.

The V gene is TRBV30, the J gene TRBJ1-1; D unclear. Germline loops: CDR1 GTSNPN, CDR2 SVGIG (reference sequence). The CDR3 length is 14 residues. V lost 1 base and J lost 1, with 10 bases in between. CDR3 DNA: TGTGCCTGGAGTGAGCCCGAAACGAACACTGAAGCTTTCTTT. This gives the protein CAWSEPETNTEAFF. The full variable domain, with the rest looked up from reference TRBV30 and TRBJ1-1, is SQTIHQWPATLVQPVGSPLSLECTVEGTSNPNLYWYRQAAGRGLQLLFYSVGIGQISSEVPQNLSASRPQDRQFILSSKKLLLSDSGFYLCAWSEPETNTEAFFGQGTRLTVV.

The rearrangement links TRBV30 to TRBJ2-6; D gene unclear. V was pared by 1 base and J by 4 bases, with 8 bases between. Germline CDR1 GTSNPN, CDR2 SVGIG (reference sequence). The CDR3 covers 14 residues. The CDR3 DNA reads TGTGCCTGGAGTGGCGATCCCGGGGCCAACGTCCTGACTTTC. It translates to CAWSGDPGANVLTF.

This chain links TRBV19 with TRBJ1-1, with D possibly being TRBD1 (5 bases). The CDR3 length is 14 residues. Per the germline V gene, CDR1 is LNHDA and CDR2 is SQIVND (reference sequence). The V end lost 5 bases, the J end lost 5 bases, and 15 bases lay between the germline ends. CDR3 in DNA: TGTGCCAGTAGTTCTCGGACACTCGGGACTGAAGCTTTCTTT. Translation: CASSSRTLGTEAFF.

The V gene is TRBV7-2, the J gene TRBJ2-2; the D is unclear. The CDR3 is 15 amino acids. V lost 5 bases to trimming and J lost 6 bases, with 16 bases between them. In germline, CDR1 is SGHTA, CDR2 FQGNSA. This chain's CDR3 is CASSQESGVPGELFF. CDR3 bases: TGTGCCAGCAGCCAAGAGAGTGGTGTACCCGGGGAGCTGTTTTTT.

The chain carries TRBV9 and TRBJ1-1, with TRBD1 identical over 10 bases. The CDR3 runs to 15 residues. The ends lost 0 bases at V and 6 bases at J; junction bases unmatched: 5. Germline CDR1 and CDR2: SGDLS and YYNGEE. CDR3 nucleotide sequence: TGTGCCAGCAGCGTAGAGGGACAGGGGACCGCTGAAGCTTTCTTT. Translation gives CASSVEGQGTAEAFF.

This sequence joins TRBV19 and TRBJ2-1, with TRBD1 identical over 10 bases. CDR1 is LNHDA, CDR2 SQIVND, per germline (reference sequence). The ends lost 5 bases at V and 4 bases at J; junction bases unmatched: 5. The CDR3 has 15 residues. CDR3 nucleotides: TGTGCCAGTAGTGTTAGGACAGGGGGGTACAATGAGCAGTTCTTC. Its protein product is CASSVRTGGYNEQFF.

V usage is TRBV10-3 and J usage is TRBJ1-2; D unresolved. CDR3 length equals 12 residues. Germline V gives CDR1 ENHRY, CDR2 SYGVKD. Between the trimmed V and J ends, which lost 3 bases and 7 bases, there was a span of 9 bases. The CDR3 loop is CAISEGRLGYTF. The CDR3 DNA sequence: TGTGCCATCAGTGAAGGTAGACTTGGCTACACCTTC.

The chain carries TRBV30 and TRBJ2-2; TRBD1 is a possible D gene (5 bases). The CDR3 consists of 13 residues. V lost 2 bases to trimming and J lost 1 base, with 5 bases between them. In germline, CDR1 is GTSNPN, CDR2 SVGIG (reference sequence). The CDR3 loop reads CAWSQGNTGELFF. Here the CDR3 DNA reads TGTGCCTGGAGTCAGGGGAACACCGGGGAGCTGTTTTTT.

The rearrangement joins TRBV19 to TRBJ2-7; TRBD1 agrees at 8 bases. Germline assignment: CDR1 LNHDA and CDR2 SQIVND (reference sequence). Trimming at V came to 7 bases and at J to 7 bases, leaving 12 bases not matched to a gene. The CDR3 consists of 14 residues. The CDR3 nucleotides read TGTGCCAGTACACCGGGACAGGACTTAAAGGAGCAGTACTTC. Residues: CASTPGQDLKEQYF.

The chain joins TRBV23-1 to TRBJ2-7, with TRBD1 identical over 9 bases. TRBV23-1 counts as an open reading frame of uncertain function. The junction had 12 bases not matched to a gene; V was cut back by 10 bases and J by 5 bases. The length of the CDR3 is 14 residues. The CDR3 loop is CAIFRDRDMDEQYV. For the CDR3, the DNA is TGCGCCATTTTCCGGGACAGGGATATGGACGAGCAGTACGTC.

The chain links TRBV9 to TRBJ2-1; perhaps TRBD2 as D (7 bases). This CDR3 has 14 residues. V was pared by 3 bases and J by 7 bases, with 14 bases between. Germline values: CDR1 SGDLS, CDR2 YYNGEE. The CDR3 DNA reads as TGTGCCAGCAGCGGAGCCGGGGGGCAAAATGAGCAGTTCTTC. Translated, it gives CASSGAGGQNEQFF. The entire variable domain, with the rest obtained from reference TRBV9 and TRBJ2-1, is as follows: DSGVTQTPKHLITATGQRVTLRCSPRSGDLSVYWYQQSLDQGLQFLIQYYNGEERAKGNILERFSAQQFPDLHSELNLSSLELGDSALYFCASSGAGGQNEQFFGPGTRLTVL.

The V gene is TRBV5-1, the J gene TRBJ2-2; 10 nucleotides match TRBD1. After removal of 4 bases from V and 6 bases from J, the junction contained 3 bases not matched to a gene. This CDR3 is built from 14 residues. The germline gives CDR1 SGHRS, CDR2 YFSETQ. The CDR3 reads CASSMGQGSGELFF. The CDR3 DNA reads TGCGCCAGCAGCATGGGACAGGGGTCCGGGGAGCTGTTTTTT. Full variable domain (outside the CDR3, taken from reference TRBV5-1 and TRBJ2-2): KAGVTQTPRYLIKTRGQQVTLSCSPISGHRSVSWYQQTPGQGLQFLFEYFSETQRNKGNFPGRFSGRQFSNSRSEMNVSTLELGDSALYLCASSMGQGSGELFFGEGSRLTVL.

V usage is TRBV28 and J usage is TRBJ1-2; 7 bases are a match to TRBD1. With V trimmed by 8 bases and J by 6 bases, 12 bases remained unmatched. In germline, CDR1 is MDHEN, CDR2 SYDVKM. The CDR3 has 14 amino acids. Written as DNA, the CDR3 is TGTGCCAGCGCGACCTACGGGACAGTTGATGGCTACACCTTC. Encoded protein: CASATYGTVDGYTF.

The CDR3 nucleotides read TGTGCCAGCAGCTACACGTCGAATGAGGGTGAAAAACTGTTTTTT. Translating it yields CASSYTSNEGEKLFF. The chain links TRBV6-5 to TRBJ1-4; D not resolved. Germline assignment: CDR1 MNHEY and CDR2 SVGAGI. This CDR3 has 15 amino acids. The V end was cut by 6 bases, the J end by 7 bases, with 18 bases between.

The V call is TRBV28, the J call TRBJ1-3; D gene ambiguous. V was clipped by 11 bases and J by 0 bases, with 17 bases between them. CDR1 is MDHEN and CDR2 is SYDVKM in the germline V gene. This CDR3 comprises 15 residues. The CDR3 sequence is CAGEGGGSSGNTIYF. The CDR3 DNA follows: TGTGCCGGAGAGGGCGGCGGTAGCTCTGGAAACACCATATATTTT.

This clone is medium-sized by share. The chain couples TRBV9 to TRBJ2-3, with D unresolved. The V gene lost 3 bases and the J gene lost 3 bases, with 11 bases spanning the gap. The CDR3 contains 14 residues. Germline V gene data show CDR1 as SGDLS and CDR2 as YYNGEE. The CDR3 protein is CASSGRSLTDTQYF. The CDR3 DNA sequence: TGTGCCAGCAGCGGACGGTCACTAACAGATACGCAGTATTTT.

The chain links TRBV28 to TRBJ1-2; possibly TRBD1 for D (5 bases). The V and J ends lost 10 bases and 3 bases respectively, with 18 bases between them. CDR3 length: 14 residues. The germline V gene has CDR1 MDHEN and CDR2 SYDVKM. CDR3 nucleotide sequence: TGTGCCACCAGCGCTGAGACAGTCGACTATGGCTACACCTTC. Protein product: CATSAETVDYGYTF.

CDR3 sequence: CASSGQGQYEQYV. In nucleotides, the CDR3 is TGTGCCAGCAGCGGACAGGGCCAATACGAGCAGTACGTC. The chain carries TRBV7-9 and TRBJ2-7; 8 positions agree with TRBD1. Germline values: CDR1 SEHNR, CDR2 FQNEAQ (reference sequence). The V and J ends lost 5 bases and 4 bases, in that order; junction bases with no gene match: 4. CDR3 size: 13 residues.

The chain couples TRBV2 to TRBJ2-5, with D maybe TRBD2 (6 bases). Germline CDR1 SNHLY, CDR2 FYNNEI. This CDR3 contains 12 residues. With 6 bases removed from V and 4 bases from J, the gap between germline ends came to 9 bases. In DNA, the CDR3 is TGTGCCAGCAGAGAGGGAGGAGAGACCCAGTACTTC. Protein sequence: CASREGGETQYF.

This chain uses TRBV7-6 with TRBJ2-3; 7 nucleotides align to TRBD1. The V segment lost 5 bases and the J segment 4 bases; nucleotides outside the gene matches: 9. The CDR3 sequence is 15 residues long. CDR1 SGHVS and CDR2 FNYEAQ come from the germline V gene. This CDR3 reads CASSPGEGAADTQYF. CDR3 nucleotide sequence: TGTGCCAGCAGCCCCGGCGAGGGGGCCGCAGATACGCAGTATTTT.